A selection of T cell receptor beta chains follows, all from one sample in a study of cytomegalovirus exposure and HLA in healthy donors. Data came from immunoSEQ multiplex PCR; TCRdb stores just in-frame clones and leaves some out. The sample consists of about 190,000 clones, 65% to 80% of them appearing once. Sequencing was performed on PBMCs. Receptors were obtained from a man aged 25 to 45 in good health and CMV-seropositive. The CDR3 runs from the conserved cysteine through the conserved F or W. The order of the fields is V gene, D gene, clone size, J gene, CDR3 DNA, CDR3 protein. D genes are given only for firm matches. Clone size is given for some rows only: seen once, a few or many times, or a class if the clone is expanded.

v_gene: TRBV5-1; d_gene: -; abundance: -; j_gene: TRBJ2-7; CDR3nt: TGCGCCAGCAGCTTGGAGGAGGGGGAGCAGTACTTC; CDR3aa: CASSLEEGEQYF
v_gene: TRBV19; d_gene: -; abundance: few; j_gene: TRBJ2-7; CDR3nt: TGTGCCAGTAGTATAGGCGGCCCCCCTGGCGAGCAGTACTTC; CDR3aa: CASSIGGPPGEQYF
v_gene: TRBV19; d_gene: TRBD1; abundance: -; j_gene: TRBJ1-1; CDR3nt: TGTGCCAGTAGTACCTCAGGGGGCAAGGGCACTGAAGCTTTCTTT; CDR3aa: CASSTSGGKGTEAFF
v_gene: TRBV4-1; d_gene: -; abundance: -; j_gene: TRBJ2-7; CDR3nt: TGCGCCAGCAGCCAAGGTGGGACTGTGGGGTTCGACGAGCAGTACTTC; CDR3aa: CASSQGGTVGFDEQYF
v_gene: TRBV5-4; d_gene: -; abundance: -; j_gene: TRBJ2-7; CDR3nt: TGTGCCAGCAGCTTGATAGACCCTAGGAACGAGCAGTACTTC; CDR3aa: CASSLIDPRNEQYF
v_gene: TRBV11-2; d_gene: -; abundance: -; j_gene: TRBJ1-2; CDR3nt: TGTGCCAGCAGCCGGGAGGGACGGGGGATCGGATATGGCTACACCTTC; CDR3aa: CASSREGRGIGYGYTF
v_gene: TRBV5-6; d_gene: -; abundance: few; j_gene: TRBJ2-1; CDR3nt: TGTGCCAGCGGACTTTCTAGCTACAATGAGCAGTTCTTC; CDR3aa: CASGLSSYNEQFF
v_gene: TRBV28; d_gene: -; abundance: -; j_gene: TRBJ1-2; CDR3nt: TGTGCCAGCAGTCCACGGCAGGGCCACCACTACACCTTC; CDR3aa: CASSPRQGHHYTF
v_gene: TRBV9; d_gene: -; abundance: once; j_gene: TRBJ2-3; CDR3nt: TGTGCCAGCGCCCCCCAACTGGCAGATACGCAGTATTTT; CDR3aa: CASAPQLADTQYF
v_gene: TRBV6-6; d_gene: -; abundance: -; j_gene: TRBJ1-6; CDR3nt: TGTGCCAGCAGTTACACTGACAGTAATTCACCCCTCCACTTT; CDR3aa: CASSYTDSNSPLHF
v_gene: TRBV27; d_gene: TRBD2; abundance: -; j_gene: TRBJ2-7; CDR3nt: TGTGCCAGCAGTTTAGGGCGGGGGACCTACGAGCAGTACTTC; CDR3aa: CASSLGRGTYEQYF
v_gene: TRBV5-1; d_gene: TRBD1; abundance: -; j_gene: TRBJ1-5; CDR3nt: TGCGCCAGCAGGTTGACAGGGGGCGGCAATCAGCCCCAGCATTTT; CDR3aa: CASRLTGGGNQPQHF
v_gene: TRBV5-4; d_gene: -; abundance: -; j_gene: TRBJ2-1; CDR3nt: TGTGCCAGCAGCTTGCGGGGAAGCTCCTACAATGAGCAGTTCTTC; CDR3aa: CASSLRGSSYNEQFF
v_gene: TRBV6-1; d_gene: -; abundance: once; j_gene: TRBJ2-5; CDR3nt: TGTGCCAGCAGTGAAGGGTCCAGGAGGGGGGGGTATGAGACCCAGTACTTC; CDR3aa: CASSEGSRRGGYETQYF
v_gene: TRBV30; d_gene: -; abundance: once; j_gene: TRBJ2-5; CDR3nt: TGTGCCTGGAGTGGGGCAGATCAAGAGACCCAGTACTTC; CDR3aa: CAWSGADQETQYF
v_gene: TRBV27; d_gene: TRBD1; abundance: -; j_gene: TRBJ1-6; CDR3nt: TGTGCCAGCAGTCACCGGGACAGGGGGGCCTTCAGCGTGTATTCACCCCTCCACTTT; CDR3aa: CASSHRDRGAFSVYSPLHF
v_gene: TRBV5-4; d_gene: -; abundance: -; j_gene: TRBJ2-7; CDR3nt: TGTGCCAGCAGCTTGTCCACAGGGACCTACGAGCAGTACTTC; CDR3aa: CASSLSTGTYEQYF
v_gene: TRBV30; d_gene: -; abundance: once; j_gene: TRBJ2-7; CDR3nt: TGTGCCTGGAGTTTCAGGGATTCCGAGCAGTACTTC; CDR3aa: CAWSFRDSEQYF
v_gene: TRBV7-2; d_gene: TRBD1; abundance: -; j_gene: TRBJ2-4; CDR3nt: TGTGCCAGCAGCTTACAAGAGGGGGCCATTCAGTACTTC; CDR3aa: CASSLQEGAIQYF
v_gene: TRBV10-3; d_gene: -; abundance: once; j_gene: TRBJ1-1; CDR3nt: TGTGCCATCGGAGATGGGGCGAACACTGAAGCTTTCTTT; CDR3aa: CAIGDGANTEAFF
v_gene: TRBV15; d_gene: -; abundance: -; j_gene: TRBJ1-6; CDR3nt: TGTGCCACCAGCGGAACAGGGAGTCCGAGTTCACCCCTCCACTTT; CDR3aa: CATSGTGSPSSPLHF
v_gene: TRBV4-2; d_gene: -; abundance: -; j_gene: TRBJ1-2; CDR3nt: TGTGCCAGCAGCCAAGATAGAGGTGTCTACACCTTC; CDR3aa: CASSQDRGVYTF
v_gene: TRBV30; d_gene: -; abundance: -; j_gene: TRBJ1-1; CDR3nt: TGTGCCTGGAGTCGGGGGGGCGCGGTAACTGAAGCTTTCTTT; CDR3aa: CAWSRGGAVTEAFF
v_gene: TRBV15; d_gene: TRBD2; abundance: once; j_gene: TRBJ2-1; CDR3nt: TGTGCCACCAGCAGAGATATGGCGGGAGGCCAGTTCTTC; CDR3aa: CATSRDMAGGQFF
v_gene: TRBV25-1; d_gene: -; abundance: -; j_gene: TRBJ1-4; CDR3nt: TGTGCCAGCACTGGGGGGGGGCGGCTGTTTTTT; CDR3aa: CASTGGGRLFF
v_gene: TRBV4-3; d_gene: -; abundance: -; j_gene: TRBJ1-2; CDR3nt: TGCGCCAGCAGCTCAATTGGGGGTTTGACGGACTATGGGGGCTACACCTTC; CDR3aa: CASSSIGGLTDYGGYTF
v_gene: TRBV19; d_gene: -; abundance: few; j_gene: TRBJ1-5; CDR3nt: TGTGCCAGTAGTATTGCCCGACGGGGTGATCAGCCCCAGCATTTT; CDR3aa: CASSIARRGDQPQHF
v_gene: TRBV5-1; d_gene: -; abundance: -; j_gene: TRBJ2-5; CDR3nt: TGCGCCAGCAGCTTGGGGGCGGGTCCAGGGGCAGAGACCCAGTACTTC; CDR3aa: CASSLGAGPGAETQYF
v_gene: TRBV19; d_gene: -; abundance: -; j_gene: TRBJ1-1; CDR3nt: TGTGCCAGTAGTATGGGCTCAGTAAACACTGAAGCTTTCTTT; CDR3aa: CASSMGSVNTEAFF
v_gene: TRBV6-5; d_gene: -; abundance: -; j_gene: TRBJ1-2; CDR3nt: TGTGCCAGCAGGCCTGGGGGGGTCTATGGCTACACCTTC; CDR3aa: CASRPGGVYGYTF
v_gene: TRBV4-1; d_gene: -; abundance: once; j_gene: TRBJ1-5; CDR3nt: TGCGCCAGCAGCCAAGTGATCAGTCAGCCCCAGCATTTT; CDR3aa: CASSQVISQPQHF
v_gene: TRBV6-5; d_gene: -; abundance: -; j_gene: TRBJ2-5; CDR3nt: TGTGCCAGCAGTTACGCACTACCTCAAGAGACCCAGTACTTC; CDR3aa: CASSYALPQETQYF
v_gene: TRBV21-1; d_gene: -; abundance: -; j_gene: TRBJ2-5; CDR3nt: TGTGCCAGCAGCAAATTAGAAAACAGCCTCAGGTTAGAGACCCAGTACTTC; CDR3aa: CASSKLENSLRLETQYF
v_gene: TRBV6-5; d_gene: -; abundance: -; j_gene: TRBJ1-1; CDR3nt: TGTGCCAGCGTGGAGACAGATAAAACTGAAGCTTTCTTT; CDR3aa: CASVETDKTEAFF
v_gene: TRBV6-5; d_gene: TRBD1; abundance: -; j_gene: TRBJ2-5; CDR3nt: TGTGCCAGCAGTGGAAGACAGGGTTTTTTAGAGACCCAGTACTTC; CDR3aa: CASSGRQGFLETQYF
v_gene: TRBV6-6; d_gene: TRBD1; abundance: -; j_gene: TRBJ2-7; CDR3nt: TGTGCCAGCAGTTCCCCGACAGGGGTGGGCTACGAGCAGTACTTC; CDR3aa: CASSSPTGVGYEQYF
v_gene: TRBV19; d_gene: TRBD1; abundance: -; j_gene: TRBJ1-1; CDR3nt: TGTGCCAGTAGTATATACGGACAGGGTAACACTGAAGCTTTCTTT; CDR3aa: CASSIYGQGNTEAFF
v_gene: TRBV7-3; d_gene: TRBD2; abundance: -; j_gene: TRBJ2-1; CDR3nt: TGTGCCAGCAGCCCTAGCGGCTTCTACAATGAGCAGTTCTTC; CDR3aa: CASSPSGFYNEQFF
v_gene: TRBV6-5; d_gene: -; abundance: once; j_gene: TRBJ1-5; CDR3nt: TGTGCCAGCAGTCTACAGGGTACCCAGCCCCAGCATTTT; CDR3aa: CASSLQGTQPQHF
v_gene: TRBV7-3; d_gene: TRBD1; abundance: -; j_gene: TRBJ1-1; CDR3nt: TGTGCCAGCAGCCCCGGCCCGACAGGGGAAGCTTTCTTT; CDR3aa: CASSPGPTGEAFF
v_gene: TRBV27; d_gene: TRBD2; abundance: -; j_gene: TRBJ2-7; CDR3nt: TGTGCCAGCAGGGGAGGACTAGCCTGGTACTTC; CDR3aa: CASRGGLAWYF
v_gene: TRBV7-2; d_gene: TRBD2; abundance: -; j_gene: TRBJ2-3; CDR3nt: TGTGCCAGCAGCTCCGGACTAGCTGCAGATACGCAGTATTTT; CDR3aa: CASSSGLAADTQYF
v_gene: TRBV2; d_gene: -; abundance: few; j_gene: TRBJ1-6; CDR3nt: TGTGCCAGCAGTGAGGAACAGGCCGCTAATTCACCCCTCCACTTT; CDR3aa: CASSEEQAANSPLHF
v_gene: TRBV27; d_gene: TRBD1; abundance: few; j_gene: TRBJ1-5; CDR3nt: TGTGCCAGCAGTTTGGGGACAGGTAGAAATCAGCCCCAGCATTTT; CDR3aa: CASSLGTGRNQPQHF
v_gene: TRBV6-5; d_gene: TRBD1; abundance: -; j_gene: TRBJ1-1; CDR3nt: TGTGCCAGCAGTTACTCCAGGACAGGGGAGAACACTGAAGCTTTCTTT; CDR3aa: CASSYSRTGENTEAFF
v_gene: TRBV5-1; d_gene: TRBD2; abundance: once; j_gene: TRBJ2-2; CDR3nt: TGCGCCAGCAGCTTGGCCGGGACTAGGAGTACCGGGGAGCTGTTTTTT; CDR3aa: CASSLAGTRSTGELFF
v_gene: TRBV6-5; d_gene: TRBD1; abundance: -; j_gene: TRBJ1-1; CDR3nt: TGTGCCAGCAAGCCACAGGGGGAGGACACTGAAGCTTTCTTT; CDR3aa: CASKPQGEDTEAFF
v_gene: TRBV7-2; d_gene: -; abundance: once; j_gene: TRBJ1-6; CDR3nt: TGTGCCAGCAGCTTCCCGGAGGGGCAGGGAGGGTCACCCCTCCACTTT; CDR3aa: CASSFPEGQGGSPLHF
v_gene: TRBV7-2; d_gene: TRBD2; abundance: -; j_gene: TRBJ2-5; CDR3nt: TGTGCCAGCAGTAAATTAGGACTAGCGGACCAAGAGACCCAGTACTTC; CDR3aa: CASSKLGLADQETQYF